The clone carrying this TCR beta chain was counted many times. What it recognizes is unknown. The data derive from a study of T cell repertoires in cytomegalovirus infection. Study in general: Matching HLA type and CMV infection were both indicated by public TCR beta signatures.

TCRdb independently ran MiXCR on the reads; one entry per CDR3 protein. The sample contains approximately 180,000 distinct CDR3 sequences, roughly a fifth of which appear only once. Study results and caveats: It was HLA-C-restricted CMV-specific TCR beta clonotypes that dominated the response ex vivo. Cumulated frequencies of public TCR beta families served to identify carriers of CMV plus the relevant HLA.

The CDR3 is made up of 14 amino acids. CDR1 SGHAT and CDR2 FQNNGV come from the germline V gene. Trimming removed 4 bases at V and 5 bases at J, with 9 bases between. V is TRBV11-2 and J is TRBJ1-6, with unresolved D. Sequences were obtained from PBMCs. The TCR was taken from a human donor in good health (CMV status not recorded). Some clones in this sample may be carry-over from other donors' samples. The chain's CDR3 is CASSYRADNSPLHF. In DNA, the CDR3 is TGTGCCAGCAGCTACCGGGCCGATAATTCACCCCTCCACTTT.